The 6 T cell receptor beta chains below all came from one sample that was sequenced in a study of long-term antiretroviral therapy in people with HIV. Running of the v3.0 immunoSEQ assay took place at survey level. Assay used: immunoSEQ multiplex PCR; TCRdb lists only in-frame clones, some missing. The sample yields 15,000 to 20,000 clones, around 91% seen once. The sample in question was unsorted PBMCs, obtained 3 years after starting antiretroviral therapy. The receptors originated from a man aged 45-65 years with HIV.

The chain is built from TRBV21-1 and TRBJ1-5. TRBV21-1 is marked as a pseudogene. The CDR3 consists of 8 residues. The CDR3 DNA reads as TGTGCCAGCAGCCCCCAGCATTTT. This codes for CASSPQHF.

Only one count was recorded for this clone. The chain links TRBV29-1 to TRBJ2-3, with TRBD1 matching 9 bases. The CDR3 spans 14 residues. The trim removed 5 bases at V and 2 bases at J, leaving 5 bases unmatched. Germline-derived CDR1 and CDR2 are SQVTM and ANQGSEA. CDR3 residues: CSVRNRGLTDTQYF. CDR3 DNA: TGCAGCGTTAGGAACAGGGGGCTCACAGATACGCAGTATTTT.

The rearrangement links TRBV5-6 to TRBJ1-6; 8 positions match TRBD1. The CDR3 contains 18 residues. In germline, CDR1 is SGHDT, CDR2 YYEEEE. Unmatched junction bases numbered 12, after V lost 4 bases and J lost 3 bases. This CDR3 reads CASSPGDRRLNYNSPLHF. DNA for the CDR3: TGTGCCAGCAGCCCCGGGGACAGGCGATTGAACTATAATTCACCCCTCCACTTT. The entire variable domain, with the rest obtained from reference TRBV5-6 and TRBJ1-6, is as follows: DAGVTQSPTHLIKTRGQQVTLRCSPKSGHDTVSWYQQALGQGPQFIFQYYEEEERQRGNFPDRFSGHQFPNYSSELNVNALLLGDSALYLCASSPGDRRLNYNSPLHFGNGTRLTVT.

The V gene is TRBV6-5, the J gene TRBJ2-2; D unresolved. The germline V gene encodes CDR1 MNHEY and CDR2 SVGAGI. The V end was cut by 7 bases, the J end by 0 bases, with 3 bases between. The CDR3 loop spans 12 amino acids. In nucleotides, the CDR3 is TGTGCCAGCACAGCGAACACCGGGGAGCTGTTTTTT. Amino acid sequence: CASTANTGELFF.

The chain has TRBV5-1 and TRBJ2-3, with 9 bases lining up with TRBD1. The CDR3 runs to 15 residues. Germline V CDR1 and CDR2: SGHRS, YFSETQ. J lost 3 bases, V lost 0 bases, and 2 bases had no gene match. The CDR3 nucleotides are TGCGCCAGCAGCTTGGGGACAGGGGTAACAGATACGCAGTATTTT. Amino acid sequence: CASSLGTGVTDTQYF.

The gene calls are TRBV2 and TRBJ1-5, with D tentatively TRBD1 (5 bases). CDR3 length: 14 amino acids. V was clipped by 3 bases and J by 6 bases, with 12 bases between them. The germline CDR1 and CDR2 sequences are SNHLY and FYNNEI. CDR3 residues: CASSEWGVGQPQHF. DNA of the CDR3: TGTGCCAGCAGTGAGTGGGGGGTCGGTCAGCCCCAGCATTTT.